Described below is a single T cell receptor (beta chain) sequence and its context. No antigen is known for it. The ends lost 5 bases at V and 9 bases at J; junction bases unmatched: 7. Germline lookup yields CDR1 SNHLY and CDR2 FYNNEI. CDR3 length: 15 amino acids. This specimen comes from a study of cytomegalovirus exposure and HLA in healthy donors. Study as a whole: The study's early data release held roughly 91 million unique TCRs from HLA-typed donors.

The study's findings and limits: What was likely a sequencing artifact was a cluster of highly shared sequence variants. Donors were assumed by presence/absence analyses to have roughly uniform sequencing depth. A list of 150 or so TCR beta chains associated with cytomegalovirus was given.

PCR primers comprised 60 Vbeta and 13 Jbeta primers. Repertoires were generated with immunoSEQ multiplex PCR, while TCRdb's copy carries only in-frame clones and drops some. The top ten hold over 9.5% of the sample, which has approximately 37,000 clones, 70% to 85% seen once. The origin of this receptor is a woman between 18 and 29 years old in good health and CMV-seropositive. What was sequenced was PBMCs. The chain recombines TRBV2 with TRBJ2-1; 13 bases match TRBD2. CDR3 bases: TGTGCCAGCAGTTCCGGGACTAGCGGGATTCGTGAGCAGTTCTTC. Residues: CASSSGTSGIREQFF.